The entry that follows covers one T cell receptor beta chain sequence. Its antigen is unidentified. This entry belongs to a study of early T cells in non-severe SARS-CoV-2 infection. Separate cDNA molecules each had unique molecular identifiers attached to them. TCRdb redid the calling of the 5' RACE reads with MiXCR, one entry per CDR3 protein. Of roughly 55,000 distinct CDR3 sequences in the sample, approximately 6% were seen once. Whole-study findings and limits: The VDJdb matching leaned toward anti-spike CD8 responses and overlooked private and CD4 specificities.

Material: whole blood. This sequence was found in an adult who was a healthcare worker with PCR-confirmed SARS-CoV-2 infection or an uninfected control (not recorded which).

The CDR3: CASSLSGNEQFF. The CDR3 coding sequence is TGTGCCAGCAGCTTAAGTGGGAATGAGCAGTTCTTC. The rearrangement joins TRBV7-9 to TRBJ2-1, with D unresolved. The CDR3 is 12 amino acids. The germline V gene encodes CDR1 SEHNR and CDR2 FQNEAQ (reference sequence). V lost 2 bases and J 7 bases, leaving 6 bases between the germline ends. Full variable domain (missing parts from reference TRBV7-9 and TRBJ2-1): DTGVSQNPRHKITKRGQNVTFRCDPISEHNRLYWYRQTLGQGPEFLTYFQNEAQLEKSRLLSDRFSAERPKGSFSTLEIQRTEQGDSAMYLCASSLSGNEQFFGPGTRLTVL.